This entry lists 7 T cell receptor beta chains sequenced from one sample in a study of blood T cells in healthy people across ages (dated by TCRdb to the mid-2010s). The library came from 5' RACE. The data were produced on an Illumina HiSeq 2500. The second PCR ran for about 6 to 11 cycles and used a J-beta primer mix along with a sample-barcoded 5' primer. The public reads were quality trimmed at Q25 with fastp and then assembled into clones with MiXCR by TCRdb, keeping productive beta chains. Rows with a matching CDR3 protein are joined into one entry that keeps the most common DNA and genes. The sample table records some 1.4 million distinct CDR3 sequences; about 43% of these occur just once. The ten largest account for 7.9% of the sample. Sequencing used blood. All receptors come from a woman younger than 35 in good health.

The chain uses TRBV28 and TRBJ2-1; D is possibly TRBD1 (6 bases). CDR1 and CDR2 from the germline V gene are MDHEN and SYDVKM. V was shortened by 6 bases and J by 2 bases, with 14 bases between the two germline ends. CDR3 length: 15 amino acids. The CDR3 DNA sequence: TGTGCCAGCAGGTGTCCCGACAGGCCCTACAATGAGCAGTTCTTC. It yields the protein CASRCPDRPYNEQFF. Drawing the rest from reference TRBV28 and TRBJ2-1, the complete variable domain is DVKVTQSSRYLVKRTGEKVFLECVQDMDHENMFWYRQDPGLGLRLIYFSYDVKMKEKGDIPEGYSVSREKKERFSLILESASTNQTSMYLCASRCPDRPYNEQFFGPGTRLTVL.

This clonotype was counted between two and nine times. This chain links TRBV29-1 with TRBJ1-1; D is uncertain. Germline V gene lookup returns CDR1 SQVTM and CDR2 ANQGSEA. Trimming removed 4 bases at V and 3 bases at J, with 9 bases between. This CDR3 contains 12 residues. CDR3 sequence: CSVAFQHTEAFF. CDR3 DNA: TGCAGCGTTGCGTTCCAGCACACTGAAGCTTTCTTT.

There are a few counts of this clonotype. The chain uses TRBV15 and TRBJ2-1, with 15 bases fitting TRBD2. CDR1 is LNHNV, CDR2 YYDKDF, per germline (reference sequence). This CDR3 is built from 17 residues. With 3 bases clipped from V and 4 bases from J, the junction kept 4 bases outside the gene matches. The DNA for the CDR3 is TGTGCCACCAGCAGTGGACTAGCGGGAGGGCAATACAATGAGCAGTTCTTC. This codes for CATSSGLAGGQYNEQFF. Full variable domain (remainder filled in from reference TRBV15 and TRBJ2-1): DAMVIQNPRYQVTQFGKPVTLSCSQTLNHNVMYWYQQKSSQAPKLLFHYYDKDFNNEADTPDNFQSRRPNTSFCFLDIRSPGLGDTAMYLCATSSGLAGGQYNEQFFGPGTRLTVL.

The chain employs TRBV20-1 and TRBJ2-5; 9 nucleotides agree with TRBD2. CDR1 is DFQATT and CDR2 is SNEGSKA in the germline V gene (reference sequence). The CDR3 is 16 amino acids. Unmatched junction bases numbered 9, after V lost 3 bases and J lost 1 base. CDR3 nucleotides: TGCAGTGCTAGCGGAGCTAGCGGGGATACCCAAGAGACCCAGTACTTC. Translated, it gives CSASGASGDTQETQYF.

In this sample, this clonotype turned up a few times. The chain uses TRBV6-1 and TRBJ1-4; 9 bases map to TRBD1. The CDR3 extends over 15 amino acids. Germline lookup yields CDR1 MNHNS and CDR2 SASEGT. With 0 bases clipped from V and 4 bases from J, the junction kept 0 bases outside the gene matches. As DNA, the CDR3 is TGTGCCAGCAGTGAAGCGACAGGGGGTAATGAAAAACTGTTTTTT. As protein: CASSEATGGNEKLFF.

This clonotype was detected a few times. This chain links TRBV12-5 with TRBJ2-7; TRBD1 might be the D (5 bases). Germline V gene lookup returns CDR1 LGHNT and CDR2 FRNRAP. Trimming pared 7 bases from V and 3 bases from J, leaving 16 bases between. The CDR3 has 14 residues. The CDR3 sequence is CASAMDMLRYEQYF. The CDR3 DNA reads TGTGCTAGTGCCATGGACATGCTCCGCTACGAGCAGTACTTC. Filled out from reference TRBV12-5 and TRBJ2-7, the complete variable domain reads DARVTQTPRHKVTEMGQEVTMRCQPILGHNTVFWYRQTMMQGLELLAYFRNRAPLDDSGMPKDRFSAEMPDATLATLKIQPSEPRDSAVYFCASAMDMLRYEQYFGPGTRLTVT.

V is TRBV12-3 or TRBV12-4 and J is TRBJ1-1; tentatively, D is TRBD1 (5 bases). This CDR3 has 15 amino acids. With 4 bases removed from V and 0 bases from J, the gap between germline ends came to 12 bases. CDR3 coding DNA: TGTGCCAGCAGTTACAGGCGCTCCATGAACACTGAAGCTTTCTTT. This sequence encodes CASSYRRSMNTEAFF.